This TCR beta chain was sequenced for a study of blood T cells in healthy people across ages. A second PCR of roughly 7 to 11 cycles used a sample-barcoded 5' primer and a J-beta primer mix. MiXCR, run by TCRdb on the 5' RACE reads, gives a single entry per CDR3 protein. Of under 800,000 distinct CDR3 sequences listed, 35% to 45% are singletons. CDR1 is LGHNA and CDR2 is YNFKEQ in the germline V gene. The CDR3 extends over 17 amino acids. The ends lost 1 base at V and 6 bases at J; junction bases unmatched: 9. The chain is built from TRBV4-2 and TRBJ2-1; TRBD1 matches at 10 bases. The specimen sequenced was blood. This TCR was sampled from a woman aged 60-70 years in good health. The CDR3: CASSQGLGTGVVNEQFF. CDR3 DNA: TGTGCCAGCAGCCAAGGACTAGGGACAGGGGTCGTCAATGAGCAGTTCTTC.